This T cell receptor beta chain stems from a study of CXCR3-negative and CXCR3-positive naive CD8 T cells. General observations from the study: Naive cells used TRBV-TRBJ genes in much the same way whether CXCR3-negative or CXCR3-positive; memory cells did not. Naive cells positive for CXCR3 carried more hydrophobic TRB CDR3s than CXCR3-negative ones. Surface CD5 matched across naive subsets, and TRB CDR3 properties served to infer TCR strength.

With UMI labels, 5' RACE was used to prepare the TRB cDNA libraries. No DNA is given; TCRdb re-called the 5' RACE reads and lists each CDR3 protein once. The sample table sets out under 75,000 distinct CDR3 sequences. Concerning this clonotype itself: Antigen: not known.

This TCR derives from a human donor in good health. Some clones in this sample may be carry-over from other donors' samples. Sequencing used naive CXCR3+ CD8+ T cells from blood. Subset reported: CD45RO-CCR7+CD27+CD95- naive CD8+ T cells expressing CXCR3 (TNR3+).

The CDR3 reads CASSQYPGGGTDTQYF. This sequence joins TRBV4-1 and TRBJ2-3; TCRdb lists TRBD1, though no DNA is available to test this call. The germline CDR1 and CDR2 sequences are MGHRA and YSYEKL. The CDR3 consists of 16 residues.